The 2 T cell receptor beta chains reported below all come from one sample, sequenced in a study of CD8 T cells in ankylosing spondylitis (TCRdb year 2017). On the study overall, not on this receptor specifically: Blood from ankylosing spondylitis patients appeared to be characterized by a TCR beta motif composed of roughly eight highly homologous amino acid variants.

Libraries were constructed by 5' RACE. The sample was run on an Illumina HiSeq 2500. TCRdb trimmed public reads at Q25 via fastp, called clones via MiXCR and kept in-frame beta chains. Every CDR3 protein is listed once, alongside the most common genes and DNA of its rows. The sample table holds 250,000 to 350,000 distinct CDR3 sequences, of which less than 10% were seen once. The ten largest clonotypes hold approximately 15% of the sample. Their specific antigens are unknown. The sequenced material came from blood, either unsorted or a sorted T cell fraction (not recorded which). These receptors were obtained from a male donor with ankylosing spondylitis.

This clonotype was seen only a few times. CDR3 coding DNA: TGTGCCAGCAGCTTAGTGGGGGGAGATACGCAGTATTTT. Its translation is CASSLVGGDTQYF. This rearrangement joins TRBV7-8 to TRBJ2-3, with a tentative D call TRBD2 (6 bases). CDR3 length: 13 amino acids. V lost 1 base to trimming and J lost 5 bases, with 7 bases between them. Germline assignment: CDR1 SGHVS and CDR2 FQNEAQ. The full variable domain, rest sourced from reference TRBV7-8 and TRBJ2-3, is GAGVSQSPRYKVAKRGQDVALRCDPISGHVSLFWYQQALGQGPEFLTYFQNEAQLDKSGLPSDRFFAERPEGSVSTLKIQRTQQEDSAVYLCASSLVGGDTQYFGPGTRLTVL.

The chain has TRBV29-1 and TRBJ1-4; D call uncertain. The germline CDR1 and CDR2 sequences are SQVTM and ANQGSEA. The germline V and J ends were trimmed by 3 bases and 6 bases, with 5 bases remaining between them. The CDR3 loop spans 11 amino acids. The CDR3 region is CSVENHEKLFF. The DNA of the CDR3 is TGCAGCGTTGAGAATCATGAAAAACTGTTTTTT.